The clone carrying this T cell receptor beta chain was picked up many times. Its target is not known. The data originate from a study of T cells after yellow fever vaccination. Whole-study context: Fractions containing few cells were prepared with SMART-Seq v4 Ultra Low Input.

One entry per CDR3 protein results from TCRdb running MiXCR on the 5' RACE reads. Of 310,000 or so distinct CDR3 sequences detected, about 6.9% appear once; the ten largest clones hold 18%. Study-wide results and caveats: Post-booster repertoires again held most primary-vaccination clones (roughly 96% CD4, roughly 90% CD8). On re-exposure, the response was weaker but peaked faster, at day 5 versus 15.

The CDR3 is 14 amino acids. Germline-derived CDR1 and CDR2 are SGHVS and FNYEAQ. The trim removed 4 bases at V and 1 base at J, leaving 3 bases unmatched. This chain joins TRBV7-6 and TRBJ2-5, with 7 positions matching TRBD2. The source was PBMCs, collected 45 days after the first yellow fever vaccination. The clonotype comes from a man younger than 35 who received the YFV17D yellow fever vaccine. This chain's CDR3 is CASSYRTSQETQYF. The CDR3 DNA is TGTGCCAGCAGCTATCGGACTAGCCAAGAGACCCAGTACTTC.